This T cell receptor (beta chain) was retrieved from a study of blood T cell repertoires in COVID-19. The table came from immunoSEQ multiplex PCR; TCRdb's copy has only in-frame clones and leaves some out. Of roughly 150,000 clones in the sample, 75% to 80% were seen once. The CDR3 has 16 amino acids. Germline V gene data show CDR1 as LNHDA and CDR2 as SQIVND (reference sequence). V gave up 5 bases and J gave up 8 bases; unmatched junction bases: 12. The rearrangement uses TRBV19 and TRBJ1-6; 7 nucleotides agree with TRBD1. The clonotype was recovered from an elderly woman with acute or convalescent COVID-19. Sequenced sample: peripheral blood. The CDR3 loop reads CASSPYSQGKDSPLHF. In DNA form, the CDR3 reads TGTGCCAGTAGTCCTTACTCACAGGGGAAGGATTCACCCCTCCACTTT.